This section outlines one TCR beta chain sequence together with its context. The antigen is not known. The sample contains more than one DNA sequence encoding this CDR3. This CDR3 is built from 15 residues. CDR1 and CDR2 from the germline V gene are MNHEY and SVGAGI. Unmatched junction bases numbered 4, after V lost 0 bases and J lost 2 bases. This entry is derived from a study of T cell responses to AZD1222 COVID-19 vaccine. Points from the study as a whole: It should be noted that donors were predominantly white British and more often female, and clonal diversity was possibly underestimated. Spike was spanned by vaccine-associated CD4 TCRs, with dominance at 160-218 and 743-854.

Profiled with immunoSEQ multiplex PCR; TCRdb holds only in-frame clones, not every one. The data show over 150,000 clones, with around 90% seen just once and 1.6% held by the top ten. The chain has TRBV6-5 and TRBJ2-7, with 7 bases lining up with TRBD2. This TCR was sampled from an adult in good health. The sample here was peripheral blood, taken on day 0 of AZD1222 vaccination. The CDR3 bases are TGTGCCAGCAGTTACTCGGCTAGCGGAGCCTACGAGCAGTACTTC. Amino acid sequence: CASSYSASGAYEQYF.